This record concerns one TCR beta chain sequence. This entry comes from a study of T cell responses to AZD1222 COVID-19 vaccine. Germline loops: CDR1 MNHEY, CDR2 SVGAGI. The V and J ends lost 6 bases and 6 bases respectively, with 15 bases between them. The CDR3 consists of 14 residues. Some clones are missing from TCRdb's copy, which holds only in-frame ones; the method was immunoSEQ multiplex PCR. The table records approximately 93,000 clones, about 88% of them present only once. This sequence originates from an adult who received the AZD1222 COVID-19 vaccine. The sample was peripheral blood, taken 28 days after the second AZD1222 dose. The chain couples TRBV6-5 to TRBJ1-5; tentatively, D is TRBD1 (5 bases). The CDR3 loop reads CASRGGGTGQPQHF. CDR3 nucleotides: TGTGCCAGCAGGGGTGGAGGGACGGGTCAGCCCCAGCATTTT.